This T cell receptor beta chain was retrieved from a study of radiotherapy plus CTLA-4 blockade in lung cancer. For the study at large: Objective responses were documented in about 20% of patients, with disease control in about 28%. Study conclusions and caveats: Radiotherapy was combined with ipilimumab, and tumor-derived TCR clones then expanded in blood.

This clone appeared a single time. Its antigen is still unknown. This CDR3 has 15 residues. Unmatched junction bases numbered 5, after V lost 1 base and J lost 2 bases. Germline loops: CDR1 LNHDA, CDR2 SQIVND (reference sequence). The protocol was immunoSEQ multiplex PCR, while the TCRdb copy is restricted to in-frame clones and leaves out a portion. This sample carries 86,000 or so clones, 78% of them seen once, and the ten largest clones take under 4.5%. The genes are TRBV19 and TRBJ2-7, with 7 bases that match TRBD2. The sample consisted of peripheral blood, taken from a patient treated with radiotherapy plus ipilimumab. This TCR was recovered from a human donor with non-small cell lung cancer who had a partial response to radiotherapy plus ipilimumab. Some clones in this sample may be carry-over from other donors' samples. In DNA, the CDR3 is TGTGCCAGTAGTATAGTTCCTAGCGGCCCCTACGAGCAGTACTTC. Translation gives CASSIVPSGPYEQYF.